One and the same sample provided the 22 T cell receptor beta chains below, sequenced in a study of post-analysis software for immune sequencing data. Study outcomes and limitations: Patients showed TRBV5-6, TRBV5-1 and TRBV20-1 among four to six TRBV segments more frequent than in controls.

Their target antigens are unknown. Unique molecular identifiers had been added to the TCR beta cDNA libraries. TCRdb used MiXCR to reprocess the PCR reads, holding one entry per CDR3 protein. The table records some 690,000 distinct CDR3 sequences, roughly 27% of them present only once. Sequencing was done on a sample of blood. Receptor source: a girl aged 5-17 years with multiple sclerosis.

This clonotype was counted only a few times. The chain recombines TRBV6-5 with TRBJ1-4; the D is unclear. Trimming took off 0 bases at V and 0 bases at J, with 11 bases between the two ends. The germline V gene encodes CDR1 MNHEY and CDR2 SVGAGI. CDR3 length: 17 amino acids. The CDR3 nucleotides read TGTGCCAGCAGTTACTCGTACACACTAGCAACTAATGAAAAACTGTTTTTT. It specifies CASSYSYTLATNEKLFF.

V is TRBV5-4 and J is TRBJ2-1, with 11 nucleotides matching TRBD1. From germline, CDR1 is SGHNT and CDR2 YYREEE (reference sequence). The CDR3 contains 19 residues. After removal of 4 bases from V and 2 bases from J, the junction contained 14 bases not matched to a gene. CDR3 sequence: CASSTRTGGAGRTYNEQFF. CDR3 sequence (DNA): TGTGCCAGCAGCACACGGACAGGGGGCGCAGGCCGAACCTACAATGAGCAGTTCTTC.

This chain links TRBV5-1 with TRBJ1-2, with a possible D match to TRBD1 (5 bases). From germline, CDR1 is SGHRS and CDR2 YFSETQ. The CDR3 has 16 residues. The V and J ends lost 4 bases and 3 bases respectively, with 19 bases between them. The chain's CDR3 is CASSIQTGRADYGYTF. The CDR3 DNA reads as TGCGCCAGCAGCATACAGACGGGGCGCGCGGACTATGGCTACACCTTC.

This chain uses TRBV20-1 with TRBJ2-3; TRBD1 is a possible D gene (5 bases). Germline V lookup: CDR1 DFQATT, CDR2 SNEGSKA (reference sequence). V shed 3 bases and J shed 0 bases, with 13 bases lying between them. The length of the CDR3 is 15 residues. CDR3 DNA: TGCAGTGCTAGGAGCAGACAGCCCAGCACAGATACGCAGTATTTT. It is translated as CSARSRQPSTDTQYF.

A few counts support this clonotype. The J gene is TRBJ2-1, the V gene TRBV29-1; D perhaps matches TRBD1 (6 bases). V shed 6 bases and J shed 12 bases, with 18 bases lying between them. Germline CDR1 SQVTM, CDR2 ANQGSEA. The CDR3 consists of 12 residues. CDR3: CSVGAQGSGQFF. CDR3 coding DNA: TGCAGCGTGGGGGCACAGGGAAGTGGGCAGTTCTTC.

This clonotype was observed a handful of times. Its ends do not fully match the called genes, so a read error is possible. V is TRBV4-3 and J is TRBJ1-6; D is unresolved. CDR1 and CDR2 (germline): LGHNA, YSLEER. CDR3 size: 14 residues. The CDR3 loop reads CASSQEAYSSPLHF. The CDR3 DNA is TGCGCCAGCAGCCAAGAGGCTTATAGTTCACCCCTCCACTTT.

The chain joins TRBV29-1 to TRBJ2-7, with D perhaps being TRBD1 or TRBD2 (5 bases each). This CDR3 is 14 amino acids long. Trimming removed 8 bases from V and 4 bases from J, with 21 bases in between. Germline values: CDR1 SQVTM, CDR2 ANQGSEA. The CDR3 spells CSIRPPGRAYEQYF. CDR3 DNA: TGCAGCATTCGTCCACCAGGGAGAGCTTACGAGCAGTACTTC.

About this clonotype itself: At one of its ends the junction is not consistent with the germline gene, which may arise from a read error. The chain carries TRBV7-2 and TRBJ1-6; weak D call: TRBD1 (5 bases). The CDR3 runs 16 residues. Germline assignment: CDR1 SGHTA and CDR2 FQGNSA. CDR3 DNA sequence: TGTGCCAGCAGATTAGCAGGGAGCTCCTATAATTCACCCCTCCACTTT. Encoded protein: CASRLAGSSYNSPLHF.

CDR3 in amino acids: CASSPAGNTDTQYF. The CDR3 DNA reads as TGCGCCAGCAGCCCCGCAGGGAACACAGATACGCAGTATTTT. The chain carries TRBV4-1 and TRBJ2-3; maybe TRBD1 (5 bases). Per the germline V gene, CDR1 is MGHRA and CDR2 is YSYEKL. CDR3 length: 14 residues. V dropped 4 bases and J dropped 2 bases, with 10 bases sitting between them.

The chain is built from TRBV7-2 and TRBJ2-1, with TRBD2 matching 10 bases. The CDR3 covers 16 residues. With 1 base clipped from V and 5 bases from J, the junction kept 5 bases outside the gene matches. Germline V CDR1 and CDR2: SGHTA, FQGNSA. CDR3 coding DNA: TGTGCCAGCAGCTTAGTGCGGCTAGCGGGAGACAATGAGCAGTTCTTC. As protein: CASSLVRLAGDNEQFF. Full variable domain (missing parts from reference TRBV7-2 and TRBJ2-1): GAGVSQSPSNKVTEKGKDVELRCDPISGHTALYWYRQSLGQGLEFLIYFQGNSAPDKSGLPSDRFSAERTGGSVSTLTIQRTQQEDSAVYLCASSLVRLAGDNEQFFGPGTRLTVL.

The chain has TRBV7-8 and TRBJ2-1; D is undetermined. V lost 1 base and J lost 9, with 10 bases in between. The CDR3 loop spans 13 amino acids. Germline lookup yields CDR1 SGHVS and CDR2 FQNEAQ. The CDR3: CASSLGAKPEQFF. DNA for the CDR3: TGTGCCAGCAGCTTAGGGGCCAAGCCTGAGCAGTTCTTC.

About this clonotype: This may arise from a read error, as a much more abundant clone is one base away. The chain couples TRBV29-1 to TRBJ2-7; D may be TRBD1 or TRBD2 (6 bases each). CDR3 length: 12 residues. The ends were cut back, 4 bases at V and 3 bases at J, with 10 bases in the middle. Per germline, CDR1 SQVTM and CDR2 ANQGSEA. CDR3: CSVVEGDYEQYF. The CDR3 DNA follows: TGCAGCGTTGTGGAGGGGGACTACGAGCAGTACTTC.

A word on this clonotype: One end of the junction is discordant with germline, which a read error may explain. The J gene is TRBJ2-7, the V gene TRBV2, with D hard to call. The CDR3 contains 14 residues. Germline CDR1 and CDR2: SNHLY and FYNNEI. The CDR3 DNA is TGTGCCAGCAGGGAAGCGCTTCGAGCCCGCGAGCAGTACTTC. Its translation is CASREALRAREQYF.

In its sample, this clonotype was seen a few times. J is TRBJ1-2 and V is TRBV24-1, with a tentative D call TRBD1 (5 bases). V shed 1 base and J shed 8 bases, with 16 bases lying between them. This CDR3 is 15 amino acids long. Germline loops: CDR1 KGHDR, CDR2 SFDVKD. The CDR3 protein is CATSDFPPGRGGYTF. For the CDR3, the DNA is TGTGCCACCAGTGATTTCCCCCCGGGGAGGGGAGGCTACACCTTC.

To note about this clonotype: At one end, the junction sequence differs from germline, possibly due to a read error. The V and J genes are TRBV12-3 or TRBV12-4 and TRBJ1-2; D gene ambiguous. CDR3 length: 11 amino acids. CDR3 loop: CASIKGYSYTF. CDR3 in DNA: TGTGCCAGCATTAAGGGCTATAGCTACACCTTC.

This chain connects TRBV5-1 to TRBJ2-4; D may be TRBD1 (6 bases). The ends were cut back, 4 bases at V and 7 bases at J, with 18 bases in the middle. Germline CDR1 SGHRS, CDR2 YFSETQ. CDR3 size: 15 residues. CDR3: CASSPPRGSWNIQYF. CDR3 DNA sequence: TGCGCCAGCAGCCCCCCCAGGGGATCTTGGAACATTCAGTACTTC.

A few counts support this clonotype. CDR3 amino acids: CATSRQGAGPDNEQFF. The CDR3 nucleotides are TGTGCCACCAGCAGACAAGGAGCGGGGCCCGACAATGAGCAGTTCTTC. The chain uses TRBV15 and TRBJ2-1, with 7 nucleotides matching TRBD2. V dropped 2 bases and J dropped 5; count of bases not matched to a gene: 9. The CDR3 covers 16 residues. Germline CDR1 reads LNHNV; CDR2 reads YYDKDF (reference sequence).

The chain uses TRBV7-8 and TRBJ2-1; possibly TRBD1 or TRBD2 for D (5 bases each). Trimming left V 0 bases short and J 7 bases short, with 10 bases between. The germline V gene encodes CDR1 SGHVS and CDR2 FQNEAQ. The CDR3 spans 14 residues. CDR3 sequence: CASSLAGPRNEQFF. In nucleotides, the CDR3 is TGTGCCAGCAGCTTAGCGGGACCGCGAAATGAGCAGTTCTTC.

The V and J genes are TRBV2 and TRBJ2-3, with a weak D call TRBD2 (5 bases). The CDR3 totals 14 residues. Germline V gene lookup returns CDR1 SNHLY and CDR2 FYNNEI. Deletions cut 7 bases from V and 2 bases from J, with 13 bases between. CDR3 DNA: TGTGCCAGCACTTCCGACGGGATCACAGATACGCAGTATTTT. Residues: CASTSDGITDTQYF.

The rearrangement joins TRBV10-3 to TRBJ2-7; 11 bases match TRBD1. The CDR3 contains 13 residues. Germline V CDR1 and CDR2: ENHRY, SYGVKD. The V segment lost 6 bases and the J segment 6 bases; nucleotides outside the gene matches: 4. The CDR3 coding sequence is TGTGCCATCAGCGGGACAGGGGGGCCCGAGCAGTACTTC. Its protein is CAISGTGGPEQYF.

This chain joins TRBV20-1 and TRBJ2-1; D is possibly TRBD2 (6 bases). CDR3 length: 15 amino acids. V lost 4 bases to trimming and J lost 4 bases, with 17 bases between them. CDR1 and CDR2 from the germline V gene are DFQATT and SNEGSKA (reference sequence). CDR3 sequence reads: CSANQAGRGYNEQFF. The CDR3 DNA sequence: TGCAGTGCTAACCAAGCGGGCAGAGGGTACAATGAGCAGTTCTTC.

This clonotype has more than one count but fewer than ten. This rearrangement joins TRBV6-1 to TRBJ2-4, with D maybe TRBD1 (6 bases). Germline values: CDR1 MNHNS, CDR2 SASEGT. This CDR3 spans 17 amino acids. Between the trimmed V and J ends, which lost 2 bases and 0 bases, there was a span of 14 bases. CDR3 protein: CASSEWGQGIAKNIQYF. The CDR3 region has the DNA TGTGCCAGCAGTGAATGGGGGCAGGGGATAGCCAAAAACATTCAGTACTTC.